The entry below gives a single T cell receptor (beta chain) sequence along with its context. The antigen remains undetermined. The germline CDR1 and CDR2 sequences are SEHNR and FQNEAQ (reference sequence). CDR3 length: 16 amino acids. TCRdb processed the 5' RACE reads again and assigns one entry to each CDR3 protein, with no DNA. The sample's table shows some 500,000 distinct CDR3 sequences. The sample originates from a study of T cells expressing NK-cell markers. Whole-study context: With respect to HCMV, most of the eight sequenced donors were seropositive, and one was seronegative.

Findings and limits, study-wide: Five or six donors showed dominant NKG2C+ clonotypes comprising roughly 1.0-7.0% of their CD8+ T cells.

The sequence derives from a woman aged 45 to 65 in good health. V usage is TRBV7-9 and J usage is TRBJ2-1; TCRdb gives TRBD2 as the D gene, but with no DNA this cannot be confirmed. Sequencing used blood T cells: a sorted CD56 or NKG2C T cell subset, CD4+ or CD8+ T cells, or bulk PBMC T cells (not recorded which). This CDR3 is CASSGRLAGAYNEQFF.